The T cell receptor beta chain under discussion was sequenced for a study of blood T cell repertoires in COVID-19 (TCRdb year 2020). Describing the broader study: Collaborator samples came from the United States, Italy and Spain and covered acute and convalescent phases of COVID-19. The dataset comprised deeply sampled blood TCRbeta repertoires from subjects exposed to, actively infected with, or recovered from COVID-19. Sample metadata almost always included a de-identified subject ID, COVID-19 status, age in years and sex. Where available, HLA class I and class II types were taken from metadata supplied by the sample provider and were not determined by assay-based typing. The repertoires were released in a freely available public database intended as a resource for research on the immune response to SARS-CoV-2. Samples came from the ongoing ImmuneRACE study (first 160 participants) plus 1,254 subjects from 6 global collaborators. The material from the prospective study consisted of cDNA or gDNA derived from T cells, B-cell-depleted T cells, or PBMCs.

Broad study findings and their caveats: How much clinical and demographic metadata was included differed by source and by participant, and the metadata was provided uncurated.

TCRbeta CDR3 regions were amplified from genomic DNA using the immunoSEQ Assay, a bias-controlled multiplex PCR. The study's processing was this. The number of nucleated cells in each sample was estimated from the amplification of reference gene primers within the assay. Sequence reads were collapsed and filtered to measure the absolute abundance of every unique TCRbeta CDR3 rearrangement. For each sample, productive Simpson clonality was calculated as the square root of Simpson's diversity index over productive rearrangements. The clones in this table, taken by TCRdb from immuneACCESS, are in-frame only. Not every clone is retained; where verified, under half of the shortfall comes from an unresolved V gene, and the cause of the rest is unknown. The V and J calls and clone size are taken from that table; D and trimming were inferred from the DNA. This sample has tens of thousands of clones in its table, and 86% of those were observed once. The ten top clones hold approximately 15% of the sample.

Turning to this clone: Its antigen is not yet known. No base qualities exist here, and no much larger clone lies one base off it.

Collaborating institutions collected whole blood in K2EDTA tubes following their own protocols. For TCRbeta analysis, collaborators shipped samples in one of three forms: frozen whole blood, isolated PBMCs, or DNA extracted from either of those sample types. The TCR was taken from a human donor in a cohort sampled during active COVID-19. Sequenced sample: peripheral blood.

The DNA reads TGTGCCAGCAGTTCACGGGACAGACCCCAAGAGACCCAGTACTTC. Translated, it gives CASSSRDRPQETQYF. The sequence links TRBV27 to TRBJ2-5, and 7 junction bases match TRBD1. The germline V gene (reference sequence) provides CDR1 MNHEY and CDR2 SMNVEV. The CDR3 measures 15 amino acids from cysteine to phenylalanine. The entry retains the CDR3 DNA only, 45 bases that are in frame from base 1. Trimming accounts for 4 bases at V and 1 base at J, while the number of junction bases matched to no gene is 6.